A single T cell receptor beta chain is shown here with its context. Its target is not known. Each donor's status was that of a healthy bone marrow donor. The data belong to a study of cytomegalovirus exposure and HLA in healthy donors. Study-level results: The authors confirmed in vitro that a few CMV-associated chains were specific for CMV antigens. One cluster of highly shared sequence variants probably arose as a sequencing artifact. Analysis was carried out at a later point, and it linked a missense DCLRE1C variant to TCR beta V- and J-gene trimming.

PCR involved 60 Vbeta and 13 Jbeta primers. Clones were sequenced by immunoSEQ multiplex PCR, and TCRdb holds only the in-frame ones, with some missing. The profile shows roughly 99,000 clones, approximately 76% of them singletons. Germline values: CDR1 SNHLY, CDR2 FYNNEI. The CDR3 runs 11 residues. Trimming at V came to 6 bases and at J to 11 bases, leaving 6 bases not matched to a gene. The chain has TRBV2 and TRBJ1-1; 7 bases line up with TRBD1. The sample consisted of PBMCs. This TCR derives from a man aged 18 to 35 in good health and CMV-seronegative. This chain's CDR3 is CASSPQGRAFF. For the CDR3, the DNA is TGTGCCAGCAGCCCACAGGGGCGGGCTTTCTTT.